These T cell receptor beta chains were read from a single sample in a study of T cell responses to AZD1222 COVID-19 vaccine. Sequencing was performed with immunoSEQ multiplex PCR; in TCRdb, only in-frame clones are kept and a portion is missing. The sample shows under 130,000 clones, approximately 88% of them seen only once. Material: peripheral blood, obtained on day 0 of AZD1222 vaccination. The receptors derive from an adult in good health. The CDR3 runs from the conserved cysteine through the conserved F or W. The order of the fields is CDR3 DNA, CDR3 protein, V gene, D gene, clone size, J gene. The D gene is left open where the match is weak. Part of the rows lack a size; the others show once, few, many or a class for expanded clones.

CDR3 DNA: TGTGCCAGCTCTTGGACTAGCGGGGTCGGAGGCACAGATACGCAGTATTTT; CDR3 protein: CASSWTSGVGGTDTQYF; V gene: TRBV11-3; D gene: TRBD2; clone size: -; J gene: TRBJ2-3
CDR3 DNA: TGTGCCAGCAGCTTAGGGCGGGACGGATTTTACAATGAGCAGTTCTTC; CDR3 protein: CASSLGRDGFYNEQFF; V gene: TRBV7-2; D gene: -; clone size: once; J gene: TRBJ2-1
CDR3 DNA: TGTGCCAGCAGCTTAGGGCCGGGGGAAAGCTATGGCTACACCTTC; CDR3 protein: CASSLGPGESYGYTF; V gene: TRBV7-3; D gene: -; clone size: -; J gene: TRBJ1-2
CDR3 DNA: TGTGCCAGCAGCGCAGGATACTCCGGGCCCCTTGGAAACACCATATATTTT; CDR3 protein: CASSAGYSGPLGNTIYF; V gene: TRBV9; D gene: -; clone size: -; J gene: TRBJ1-3
CDR3 DNA: TGTGCCAGCAGCTCCCGGGCGGAGCGCACCGGGGAGCTGTTTTTT; CDR3 protein: CASSSRAERTGELFF; V gene: TRBV6-5; D gene: -; clone size: -; J gene: TRBJ2-2
CDR3 DNA: TGTGCCAGCAGCCCTCAGGGGGGGGGCCTCTATGGCTACACCTTC; CDR3 protein: CASSPQGGGLYGYTF; V gene: TRBV27; D gene: TRBD1; clone size: -; J gene: TRBJ1-2
CDR3 DNA: TGTGCCAGCTCACCCCCGAGCCTGGCCGGGGAGCTGTTTTTT; CDR3 protein: CASSPPSLAGELFF; V gene: TRBV18; D gene: -; clone size: -; J gene: TRBJ2-2
CDR3 DNA: TGTGCCAGCAGTGAAGAACGGAGGTGGACCGGGGAGCTGTTTTTT; CDR3 protein: CASSEERRWTGELFF; V gene: TRBV6-1; D gene: -; clone size: -; J gene: TRBJ2-2
CDR3 DNA: TGTGCCAGCAGCTTCCCCTTGGATGAGCAGTTCTTC; CDR3 protein: CASSFPLDEQFF; V gene: TRBV7-8; D gene: -; clone size: -; J gene: TRBJ2-1
CDR3 DNA: TGCGCCAGCAGCCAAGGGGACAGCACCCCCATCTATGGCTACACCTTC; CDR3 protein: CASSQGDSTPIYGYTF; V gene: TRBV4-3; D gene: TRBD1; clone size: -; J gene: TRBJ1-2
CDR3 DNA: TGTGCCAGCAGCGTAGAGGGGGGATCAGCAGAGACCCAGTACTTC; CDR3 protein: CASSVEGGSAETQYF; V gene: TRBV9; D gene: -; clone size: -; J gene: TRBJ2-5
CDR3 DNA: TGTGCCAGTAGAGGTAGTGGGACACTGAATCAGCCCCAGCATTTT; CDR3 protein: CASRGSGTLNQPQHF; V gene: TRBV19; D gene: -; clone size: -; J gene: TRBJ1-5
CDR3 DNA: TGTGCCAGTATGAGCTCCTACGAGCAGTACTTC; CDR3 protein: CASMSSYEQYF; V gene: TRBV28; D gene: -; clone size: hyperexpanded; J gene: TRBJ2-7
CDR3 DNA: TGTGCCAGCAGCCAACAGGGAGGGTTGACTGAAGCTTTCTTT; CDR3 protein: CASSQQGGLTEAFF; V gene: TRBV7-9; D gene: -; clone size: -; J gene: TRBJ1-1
CDR3 DNA: TGTGCCAGCAGCCACGGGACTGATCAGCCCCAGCATTTT; CDR3 protein: CASSHGTDQPQHF; V gene: TRBV3-1/TRBV3-2; D gene: -; clone size: -; J gene: TRBJ1-5
CDR3 DNA: TGTGCCAGCAGGACGACAGATTATGGCTACACCTTC; CDR3 protein: CASRTTDYGYTF; V gene: TRBV28; D gene: -; clone size: -; J gene: TRBJ1-2
CDR3 DNA: TGTGCCAGCAGCTTAGGACAGGGGGCTCAGCAGTACTTC; CDR3 protein: CASSLGQGAQQYF; V gene: TRBV7-2; D gene: TRBD1; clone size: -; J gene: TRBJ2-7
CDR3 DNA: TGCAGCGTTGAAGATCAGGTACAGATTAACTATGGCTACACCTTC; CDR3 protein: CSVEDQVQINYGYTF; V gene: TRBV29-1; D gene: -; clone size: -; J gene: TRBJ1-2
CDR3 DNA: TGTGCCAGCAGTCGGACTGTGGGCACTGAAGCTTTCTTT; CDR3 protein: CASSRTVGTEAFF; V gene: TRBV6-6; D gene: -; clone size: -; J gene: TRBJ1-1
CDR3 DNA: TGTGCCAGCAGCCGGCCTAGCTCTTCGGATGAGCAGTTCTTC; CDR3 protein: CASSRPSSSDEQFF; V gene: TRBV3-1/TRBV3-2; D gene: -; clone size: -; J gene: TRBJ2-1
CDR3 DNA: TGTGCCAGCAGCTTCGACACGGGAGTGCAGCCCCAGCATTTT; CDR3 protein: CASSFDTGVQPQHF; V gene: TRBV7-2; D gene: -; clone size: -; J gene: TRBJ1-5
CDR3 DNA: TGTGCCAGTTCTACAGGGGGCTTTGAAAAACTGTTTTTT; CDR3 protein: CASSTGGFEKLFF; V gene: TRBV6-6; D gene: TRBD1; clone size: -; J gene: TRBJ1-4
CDR3 DNA: TGCGCCAGCAGCCAAGAAGTGGCAAGCCCCGAGCAGTACTTC; CDR3 protein: CASSQEVASPEQYF; V gene: TRBV4-3; D gene: -; clone size: once; J gene: TRBJ2-7
CDR3 DNA: TGTGCCAGCAGCCTAGTGAAGGGCGCGTACGAGCAGTACTTC; CDR3 protein: CASSLVKGAYEQYF; V gene: TRBV3-1/TRBV3-2; D gene: -; clone size: -; J gene: TRBJ2-7
CDR3 DNA: TGTGCCAGCAGCCCCCGACAGAGTAACACTGAAGCTTTCTTT; CDR3 protein: CASSPRQSNTEAFF; V gene: TRBV6-5; D gene: -; clone size: -; J gene: TRBJ1-1
CDR3 DNA: TGTGCCACCAGTGATTTGTGGGCAGGAGATACGCAGTATTTT; CDR3 protein: CATSDLWAGDTQYF; V gene: TRBV24-1; D gene: -; clone size: -; J gene: TRBJ2-3
CDR3 DNA: TGTGCTAGTGGTCCCGACCGAGAGACCCAGTACTTC; CDR3 protein: CASGPDRETQYF; V gene: TRBV12-5; D gene: -; clone size: -; J gene: TRBJ2-5
CDR3 DNA: TGTGCCATCAGTGACCAAGGAATAGAGCAGTTCTTC; CDR3 protein: CAISDQGIEQFF; V gene: TRBV10-3; D gene: -; clone size: -; J gene: TRBJ2-1
CDR3 DNA: TGTGCCAGCCGTAACCGGGACAGAAGTGAAAAACTGTTTTTT; CDR3 protein: CASRNRDRSEKLFF; V gene: TRBV6-5; D gene: TRBD1; clone size: -; J gene: TRBJ1-4